This T cell receptor beta chain was captured by sequencing in a study of glioma-infiltrating T cells. Findings and limits, study-wide: Tissue-blood divergence was below expectation in non-neoplastic patients, above in gliomas.

The V end was cut by 5 bases, the J end by 2 bases, with 7 bases between. This CDR3 region has 12 residues. Using RNA template, CDR3s of TCR alpha and beta were amplified with iRepertoire arm-PCR. One entry per CDR3 protein, called by TCRdb with MiXCR from the multiplex PCR reads. The repertoire holds tens of thousands of distinct CDR3 sequences, around a quarter seen once, with roughly 6.7% in the top ten. This clonotype was detected ten times or more. Its target is not known. J is TRBJ2-7 and V is TRBV12-3 or TRBV12-4, with D unclear. Sequencing was carried out using glioma tissue, nonneoplastic brain tissue, or PBMCs (not recorded which). The receptor was isolated from a human donor with low-grade glioma or glioblastoma, undergoing nonglioma brain surgery, or in good health (not recorded which). CDR3 sequence: CASSPTPYEQYF. DNA for the CDR3: TGTGCCAGCAGTCCTACCCCCTACGAGCAGTACTTC.